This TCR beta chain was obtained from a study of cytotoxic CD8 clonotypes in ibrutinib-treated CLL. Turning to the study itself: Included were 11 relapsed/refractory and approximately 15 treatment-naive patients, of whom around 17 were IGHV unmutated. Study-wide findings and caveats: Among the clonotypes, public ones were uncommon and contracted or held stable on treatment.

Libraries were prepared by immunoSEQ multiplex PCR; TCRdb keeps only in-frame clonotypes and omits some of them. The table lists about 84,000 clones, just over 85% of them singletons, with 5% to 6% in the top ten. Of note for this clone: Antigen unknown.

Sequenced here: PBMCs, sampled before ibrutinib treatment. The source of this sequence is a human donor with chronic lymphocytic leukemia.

This chain's CDR3 is CASSPGLRGYTF. CDR3 coding DNA: TGTGCCAGTAGTCCGGGGTTGCGTGGCTACACCTTC. The chain employs TRBV19 and TRBJ1-2; unclear D gene. Trimming stripped 5 bases from V and 7 bases from J, with 11 bases between. The CDR3 has 12 residues. Germline V gene data show CDR1 as LNHDA and CDR2 as SQIVND (reference sequence).